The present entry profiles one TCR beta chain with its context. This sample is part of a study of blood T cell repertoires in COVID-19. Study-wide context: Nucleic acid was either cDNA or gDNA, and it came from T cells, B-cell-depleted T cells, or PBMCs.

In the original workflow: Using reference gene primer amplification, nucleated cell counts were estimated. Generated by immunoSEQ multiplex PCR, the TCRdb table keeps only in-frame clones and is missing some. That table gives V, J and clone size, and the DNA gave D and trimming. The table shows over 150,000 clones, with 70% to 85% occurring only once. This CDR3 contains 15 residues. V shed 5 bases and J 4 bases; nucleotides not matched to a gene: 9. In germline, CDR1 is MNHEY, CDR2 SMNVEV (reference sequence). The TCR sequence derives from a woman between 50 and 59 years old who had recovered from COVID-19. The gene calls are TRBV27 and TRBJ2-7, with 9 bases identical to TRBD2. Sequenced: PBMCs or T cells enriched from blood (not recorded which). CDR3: CASSPLSGRLYEQYF. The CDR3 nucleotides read TGTGCCAGCAGTCCGCTGAGCGGGAGGTTATACGAGCAGTACTTC.